The TCR beta chain under discussion was sequenced for a study of T cells in Graves' hyperthyroidism and ophthalmopathy. The overall study: Peripheral blood was taken when the disease was first diagnosed, before any treatment began.

Amplification targeted TCR beta CDR3 regions from RNA transcripts. Carried out on the TCR CDR3, a first-round RT-PCR used the HTBI primer set. TCRdb called the multiplex PCR reads again in MiXCR, with one record for every CDR3 protein. Counted here are about 360,000 distinct CDR3 sequences, 13% occurring once; the ten biggest clones make up less than 10%. This clonotype was recorded at least ten times. Germline V gene data show CDR1 as MNHEY and CDR2 as SMNVEV (reference sequence). V was trimmed by 8 bases and J by 7 bases, leaving 14 bases between them. The CDR3 loop spans 12 amino acids. Not enrolled were patients with uncontrolled infection, other autoimmune disease, pregnancy or lactation. Extraction of PBMCs used under 13 ml of fresh peripheral blood.

V gene TRBV27 combines with J gene TRBJ1-2; no reliable D call. The sample comprised blood. This TCR was sampled from a woman between 18 and 29 years old with Graves' hyperthyroidism. The CDR3 spells CASGPGEVGYTF. The CDR3 DNA sequence: TGTGCCAGCGGTCCCGGAGAAGTTGGCTACACCTTC.